This T cell receptor beta chain stems from a study of T-cell memory formation after mild COVID-19. The TCR alpha and TCR beta cDNA libraries, bearing sample barcodes and UMIs, were generated by 5'RACE using constant-segment primers. TCRdb re-called the 5' RACE reads through MiXCR, storing one row per CDR3 protein. This sample yields about 170,000 distinct CDR3 sequences, of which approximately 12% are seen a single time; more than 3% belongs to the top ten. Study findings and constraints: Those CD4+ clones that contracted were mainly in CM and EM (CD8+ ones in EMRA). The study detected some responding clones in pre-infection memory, suggesting cross-reactive memory joined. Nothing confirmed that second-wave clones peaking on day 37 were specific for SARS-CoV-2.

Concerning this clonotype: Its antigen is not identified.

The sequence was obtained from a man between 18 and 29 years old who had mild COVID-19 (a few samples of this study predate the infection). Cell type and time point are not known. Sequencing input: PBMCs or a T cell subset sorted from them (not recorded which).

This CDR3 is CASRQGANYGYTF. CDR3 nucleotide sequence: TGTGCCAGCCGACAGGGGGCTAACTATGGCTACACCTTC. This chain joins TRBV6-2 or TRBV6-3 and TRBJ1-2; 9 bases map to TRBD1. The trim removed 8 bases at V and 0 bases at J, leaving 1 base unmatched. From germline, CDR1 is MNHEY and CDR2 SVGEGT. This CDR3 has 13 amino acids.